Listed here are 27 T cell receptor beta chains from one sample, sequenced in a study of OX40 agonist ivuxolimab in advanced cancers. TCRdb keeps only in-frame clones here, not all; method: immunoSEQ multiplex PCR. The profile shows 55,000 to 90,000 clones, about 82% of them singletons. Sequencing used CD4+ or CD8+ T cells sorted from blood, obtained in a trial of the OX40 agonist ivuxolimab. The receptors come from an adult with an advanced solid tumor such as melanoma, head and neck, liver or kidney cancer.

The J gene is TRBJ1-4, the V gene TRBV10-3; D unclear. CDR3 length: 14 residues. The V end was cut by 0 bases, the J end by 1 base, with 3 bases between. Germline CDR1 reads ENHRY; CDR2 reads SYGVKD. The CDR3 spells CAISESGTNEKLFF. In nucleotides, the CDR3 is TGTGCCATCAGTGAGTCGGGAACTAATGAAAAACTGTTTTTT.

The rearrangement uses TRBV7-2 and TRBJ2-7, with 7 bases lining up with TRBD2. After removal of 1 base from V and 0 bases from J, the junction contained 3 bases not matched to a gene. Germline V gives CDR1 SGHTA, CDR2 FQGNSA. The CDR3 is made up of 15 amino acids. DNA for the CDR3: TGTGCCAGCAGCTTAGAAGCGGGACTCTCCTACGAGCAGTACTTC. As protein: CASSLEAGLSYEQYF.

This rearrangement joins TRBV15 to TRBJ1-5, with D perhaps matching TRBD1 (6 bases). This CDR3 comprises 14 residues. Trimming pared 6 bases from V and 4 bases from J, leaving 13 bases between. CDR1 and CDR2 (germline): LNHNV, YYDKDF (reference sequence). The CDR3 is CATRTGTWNQPQHF. The CDR3 region has the DNA TGTGCCACCAGAACAGGGACTTGGAATCAGCCCCAGCATTTT.

The chain combines TRBV7-7 with TRBJ2-5; D unclear. The CDR3 is 15 amino acids. The germline V gene has CDR1 SSHAT and CDR2 FNYEAQ (reference sequence). V was shortened by 4 bases and J by 5 bases, with 17 bases between the two germline ends. The DNA for the CDR3 is TGTGCCAGCAGCTCCTCTTCTTCCTCGTCGGAGACCCAGTACTTC. Its translation is CASSSSSSSSETQYF.

This sequence joins TRBV5-1 and TRBJ2-5, with TRBD2 identical over 13 bases. The CDR3 consists of 15 residues. With 6 bases clipped from V and 2 bases from J, the junction kept 4 bases outside the gene matches. The germline gives CDR1 SGHRS, CDR2 YFSETQ. The CDR3 DNA is TGCGCCAGCATGGGGGGACTAGCGGGGCAAGAGACCCAGTACTTC. Its translation: CASMGGLAGQETQYF. Variable domain in full (rest from reference TRBV5-1 and TRBJ2-5): KAGVTQTPRYLIKTRGQQVTLSCSPISGHRSVSWYQQTPGQGLQFLFEYFSETQRNKGNFPGRFSGRQFSNSRSEMNVSTLELGDSALYLCASMGGLAGQETQYFGPGTRLLVL.

This clone was found a few times. The chain is built from TRBV28 and TRBJ1-6, with D unclear. Trimming removed 4 bases at V and 6 bases at J, with 4 bases between. Germline V gives CDR1 MDHEN, CDR2 SYDVKM. This CDR3 is 12 amino acids long. In DNA form, the CDR3 reads TGTGCCAGCAGTTCCCCTAATTCACCCCTCCACTTT. Translating it yields CASSSPNSPLHF. The full variable domain, in which reference TRBV28 and TRBJ1-6 provide the parts outside the CDR3, is DVKVTQSSRYLVKRTGEKVFLECVQDMDHENMFWYRQDPGLGLRLIYFSYDVKMKEKGDIPEGYSVSREKKERFSLILESASTNQTSMYLCASSSPNSPLHFGNGTRLTVT.

The V and J genes are TRBV14 and TRBJ1-3; the D is unclear. Germline-derived CDR1 and CDR2 are SGHDN and FVKESK. V lost 5 bases, J lost 6 bases, and 11 bases lay in between. The CDR3 contains 13 residues. CDR3 sequence: CASSSLQANTIYF. The CDR3 DNA is TGTGCCAGCAGCTCTCTCCAGGCAAACACCATATATTTT. The whole variable domain, remainder taken from reference TRBV14 and TRBJ1-3, is EAGVTQFPSHSVIEKGQTVTLRCDPISGHDNLYWYRRVMGKEIKFLLHFVKESKQDESGMPNNRFLAERTGGTYSTLKVQPAELEDSGVYFCASSSLQANTIYFGEGSWLTVV.

J is TRBJ1-3 and V is TRBV7-6; 7 bases line up with TRBD1. Per the germline V gene, CDR1 is SGHVS and CDR2 is FNYEAQ. V lost 1 base to trimming and J lost 8 bases; unmatched junction nucleotides: 2. This CDR3 has 13 residues. The CDR3: CASSLGQGDTIYF. In DNA form, the CDR3 reads TGTGCCAGCAGCTTAGGGCAGGGGGACACCATATATTTT.

Regarding this clone: Germline and junction disagree at one end, which may indicate a read error. The gene calls are TRBV7-9 and TRBJ1-2, with no clear D. The CDR3 totals 13 residues. The germline V gene encodes CDR1 SEHNR and CDR2 FQNEAQ (reference sequence). CDR3 region: CASTLGPDYGYTF. The CDR3 DNA reads TGTGCCAGCACCTTAGGGCCGGACTATGGCTACACCTTC.

The V gene is TRBV5-1, the J gene TRBJ2-1; TRBD1 aligns across 8 bases. CDR1 and CDR2 (germline): SGHRS, YFSETQ. The length of the CDR3 is 15 residues. Trimming took 0 bases from V and 8 from J; bases not matched to a gene: 7. The CDR3 coding sequence is TGCGCCAGCAGCTTGGGGACAGGGCTCGGAGATGAGCAGTTCTTC. Amino acids: CASSLGTGLGDEQFF. Variable domain in full (rest from reference TRBV5-1 and TRBJ2-1): KAGVTQTPRYLIKTRGQQVTLSCSPISGHRSVSWYQQTPGQGLQFLFEYFSETQRNKGNFPGRFSGRQFSNSRSEMNVSTLELGDSALYLCASSLGTGLGDEQFFGPGTRLTVL.

This clone was detected only once. The chain is built from TRBV28 and TRBJ1-3; tentative D call: TRBD1 (6 bases). Germline CDR1 and CDR2: MDHEN and SYDVKM. The ends were cut back, 6 bases at V and 0 bases at J, with 12 bases in the middle. CDR3 size: 15 residues. The CDR3 is CASRRPQGSGNTIYF. CDR3 nucleotide sequence: TGTGCCAGCAGACGTCCACAGGGCTCTGGAAACACCATATATTTT.

The V and J genes are TRBV18 and TRBJ2-3; 9 positions agree with TRBD2. Germline V lookup: CDR1 KGHSH, CDR2 LQKENI. V lost 1 base, J lost 1 base, and 3 bases stayed unmatched. The CDR3 totals 16 residues. The CDR3 here is CASSPLRGGGTDTQYF. The CDR3 coding sequence is TGTGCCAGCTCACCACTCCGCGGGGGGGGCACAGATACGCAGTATTTT.

The gene calls are TRBV28 and TRBJ1-5, with TRBD1 identical over 8 bases. The trim removed 4 bases at V and 10 bases at J, leaving 12 bases unmatched. Germline CDR1 MDHEN, CDR2 SYDVKM. The CDR3 totals 15 residues. The CDR3 spells CASSSGTGPVEPQHF. The CDR3 DNA follows: TGTGCCAGCAGTTCCGGGACAGGCCCGGTCGAACCCCAGCATTTT.

This chain links TRBV7-2 with TRBJ1-1; the D is unclear. This CDR3 is built from 12 residues. Germline V gene sequence: CDR1 SGHTA, CDR2 FQGNSA. Trimming stripped 5 bases from V and 7 bases from J, with 11 bases between. The CDR3 is CASSRLKGEAFF. CDR3 nucleotides: TGTGCCAGCAGCCGACTAAAAGGTGAAGCTTTCTTT. Filled out from reference TRBV7-2 and TRBJ1-1, the complete variable domain reads GAGVSQSPSNKVTEKGKDVELRCDPISGHTALYWYRQSLGQGLEFLIYFQGNSAPDKSGLPSDRFSAERTGGSVSTLTIQRTQQEDSAVYLCASSRLKGEAFFGQGTRLTVV.

The gene calls are TRBV7-7 and TRBJ1-3; D is ambiguous. V was shortened by 5 bases and J by 8 bases, with 13 bases between the two germline ends. CDR1 and CDR2 (germline): SSHAT, FNYEAQ (reference sequence). CDR3 length equals 13 residues. CDR3 sequence reads: CASSDAVADTIYF. CDR3 nucleotides: TGTGCCAGCAGCGACGCCGTTGCGGACACCATATATTTT.

This clone was detected only once. The chain combines TRBV5-1 with TRBJ2-3; D is possibly TRBD1 or TRBD2 (5 bases each). CDR1 and CDR2 (germline): SGHRS, YFSETQ. This CDR3 is 16 amino acids long. Trimming removed 0 bases from V and 7 bases from J, with 18 bases in between. The CDR3 here is CASSLGQSGLRNTQYF. DNA of the CDR3: TGCGCCAGCAGCTTGGGACAGTCGGGGCTTCGCAATACGCAGTATTTT.

In the case of this clone: The same CDR3 also results from other DNA sequences found in this sample. The rearrangement links TRBV7-2 to TRBJ2-3; D gene ambiguous. V shed 2 bases and J shed 3 bases, with 12 bases lying between them. CDR3 length: 15 amino acids. Germline loops: CDR1 SGHTA, CDR2 FQGNSA. In DNA, the CDR3 is TGTGCCAGCAGCTTAATGGGGTCTAGTACAGATACGCAGTATTTT. It encodes CASSLMGSSTDTQYF. Full variable domain (rest looked up from reference TRBV7-2 and TRBJ2-3): GAGVSQSPSNKVTEKGKDVELRCDPISGHTALYWYRQSLGQGLEFLIYFQGNSAPDKSGLPSDRFSAERTGGSVSTLTIQRTQQEDSAVYLCASSLMGSSTDTQYFGPGTRLTVL.

The chain employs TRBV19 and TRBJ2-7, with 12 nucleotides matching TRBD1. This CDR3 region has 15 residues. CDR1 and CDR2 from the germline V gene are LNHDA and SQIVND (reference sequence). The trim removed 5 bases at V and 3 bases at J, leaving 5 bases unmatched. The chain's CDR3 is CASSPGTGGLYEQYF. In nucleotides, the CDR3 is TGTGCCAGTAGTCCGGGGACAGGGGGCCTCTACGAGCAGTACTTC.

This clone was seen only a few times. This rearrangement joins TRBV27 to TRBJ2-1; TRBD1 matches 8 bases. With V trimmed by 6 bases and J by 7 bases, 11 bases remained unmatched. This CDR3 has 15 amino acids. The germline CDR1 and CDR2 sequences are MNHEY and SMNVEV (reference sequence). The CDR3 DNA follows: TGTGCCAGCAGCCAGGACAGGGTGGAAGGAAATGAGCAGTTCTTC. Translated, it gives CASSQDRVEGNEQFF.

V usage is TRBV4-1 and J usage is TRBJ1-5, with 8 bases fitting TRBD1. There are 16 residues in the CDR3. Per the germline V gene, CDR1 is MGHRA and CDR2 is YSYEKL. The junction had 10 bases not matched to a gene; V was cut back by 5 bases and J by 4 bases. CDR3 residues: CASSEPQGARNQPQHF. The CDR3 nucleotides read TGCGCCAGCAGCGAACCTCAGGGGGCACGGAATCAGCCCCAGCATTTT.

The chain uses TRBV6-1 and TRBJ1-2; D is perhaps TRBD1 (5 bases). The CDR3 contains 15 residues. V was clipped by 7 bases and J by 7 bases, with 22 bases between them. CDR1 MNHNS and CDR2 SASEGT come from the germline V gene. This CDR3 is CASNLSTGLMSGYTF. CDR3 DNA sequence: TGTGCCAGCAACCTTAGTACAGGACTTATGAGTGGCTACACCTTC.

The J gene is TRBJ2-7, the V gene TRBV10-3; the match to TRBD1 covers 7 bases. The CDR3 runs to 14 residues. Germline V gene lookup returns CDR1 ENHRY and CDR2 SYGVKD. Trimming at V came to 4 bases and at J to 6 bases, leaving 9 bases not matched to a gene. The CDR3 region has the DNA TGTGCCATCAGTGCTGGGACAGCGGACCCCGAGCAGTACTTC. It translates to CAISAGTADPEQYF.

The chain employs TRBV6-4 and TRBJ1-6, with a tentative D call TRBD1 (5 bases). Per the germline V gene, CDR1 is MRHNA and CDR2 is SNTAGT. CDR3 length: 13 residues. The CDR3 DNA reads TGTGCTAGCCGTAGGGGTGGGAATTCACCCCTCCACTTT. Translating gives CASRRGGNSPLHF.

The rearrangement uses TRBV7-6 and TRBJ1-6; D unresolved. Trimming took 5 bases from V and 8 from J, leaving 16 bases between them. The CDR3 length is 15 residues. Germline V gives CDR1 SGHVS, CDR2 FNYEAQ. The CDR3 is CASSLSPGRYSPLHF. The CDR3 bases are TGTGCCAGCAGCCTCTCTCCGGGGAGGTATTCACCCCTCCACTTT.

This clone was counted only a few times. The genes are TRBV2 and TRBJ2-4; 10 positions match TRBD1. With V trimmed by 6 bases and J by 10 bases, 6 bases remained unmatched. Germline V lookup: CDR1 SNHLY, CDR2 FYNNEI. CDR3 length equals 13 residues. The CDR3 reads CASRGDRGEIQYF. For the CDR3, the DNA is TGTGCCAGCAGAGGGGACAGGGGAGAGATTCAGTACTTC.

The genes are TRBV6-5 and TRBJ1-1, with a tentative D call TRBD1 (6 bases). Trimming removed 4 bases from V and 1 base from J, with 13 bases in between. In germline, CDR1 is MNHEY, CDR2 SVGAGI. The CDR3 loop spans 15 amino acids. CDR3 sequence reads: CASSSPRDKNTEAFF. In DNA form, the CDR3 reads TGTGCCAGCAGTTCGCCCCGGGACAAGAACACTGAAGCTTTCTTT.

The chain links TRBV5-1 to TRBJ2-5; D might be TRBD1 (6 bases). V was trimmed by 4 bases and J by 2 bases, leaving 15 bases between them. This CDR3 has 15 amino acids. Germline lookup yields CDR1 SGHRS and CDR2 YFSETQ. CDR3 sequence (DNA): TGCGCCAGCAGCCCCCAGGGGACGGGGCAAGAGACCCAGTACTTC. This translates into CASSPQGTGQETQYF.